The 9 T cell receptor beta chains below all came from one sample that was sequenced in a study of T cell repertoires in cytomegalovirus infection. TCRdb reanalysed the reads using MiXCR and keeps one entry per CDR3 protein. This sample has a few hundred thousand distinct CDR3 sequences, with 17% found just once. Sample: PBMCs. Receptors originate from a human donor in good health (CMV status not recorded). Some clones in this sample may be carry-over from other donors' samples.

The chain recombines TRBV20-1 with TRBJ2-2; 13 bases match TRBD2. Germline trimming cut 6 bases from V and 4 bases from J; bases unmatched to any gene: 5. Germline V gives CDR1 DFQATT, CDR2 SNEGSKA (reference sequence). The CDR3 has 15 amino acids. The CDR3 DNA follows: TGCAGTGCCAGACTAGCGGGGGGACGCACCGGGGAGCTGTTTTTT. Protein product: CSARLAGGRTGELFF.

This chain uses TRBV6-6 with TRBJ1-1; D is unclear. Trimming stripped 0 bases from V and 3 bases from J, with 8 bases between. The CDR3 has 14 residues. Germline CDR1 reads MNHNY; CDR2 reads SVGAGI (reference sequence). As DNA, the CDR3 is TGTGCCAGCAGTTACTCGGGGAGTTACACTGAAGCTTTCTTT. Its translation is CASSYSGSYTEAFF.

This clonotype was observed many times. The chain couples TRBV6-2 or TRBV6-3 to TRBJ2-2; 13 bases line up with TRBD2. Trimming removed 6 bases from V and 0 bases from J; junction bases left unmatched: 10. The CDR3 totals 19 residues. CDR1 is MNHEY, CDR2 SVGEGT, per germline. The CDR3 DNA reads TGTGCCAGCAGCCTCACTAGCGGGGGGGCATCAGCGAACACCGGGGAGCTGTTTTTT. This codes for CASSLTSGGASANTGELFF.

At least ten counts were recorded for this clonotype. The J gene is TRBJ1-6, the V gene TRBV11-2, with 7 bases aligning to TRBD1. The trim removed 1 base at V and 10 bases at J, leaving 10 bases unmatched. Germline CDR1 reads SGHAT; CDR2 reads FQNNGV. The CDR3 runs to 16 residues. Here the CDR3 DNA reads TGTGCCAGCAGCTTAGCTCCCGACAGGGTGGGATCACCCCTCCACTTT. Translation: CASSLAPDRVGSPLHF.

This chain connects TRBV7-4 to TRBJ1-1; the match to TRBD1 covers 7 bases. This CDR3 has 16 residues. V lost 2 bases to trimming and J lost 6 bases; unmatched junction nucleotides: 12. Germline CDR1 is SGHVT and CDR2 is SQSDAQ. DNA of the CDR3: TGTGCCAGCAGCTTACAACGGCGAGGGGGCGCCGCTGAAGCTTTCTTT. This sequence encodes CASSLQRRGGAAEAFF.

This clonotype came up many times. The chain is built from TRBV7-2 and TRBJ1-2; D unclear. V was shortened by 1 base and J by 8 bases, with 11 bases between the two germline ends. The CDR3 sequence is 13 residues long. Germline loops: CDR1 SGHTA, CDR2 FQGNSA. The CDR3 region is CASSLEGLRGYTF. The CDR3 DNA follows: TGTGCCAGCAGCTTAGAGGGTCTGAGGGGCTACACCTTC.

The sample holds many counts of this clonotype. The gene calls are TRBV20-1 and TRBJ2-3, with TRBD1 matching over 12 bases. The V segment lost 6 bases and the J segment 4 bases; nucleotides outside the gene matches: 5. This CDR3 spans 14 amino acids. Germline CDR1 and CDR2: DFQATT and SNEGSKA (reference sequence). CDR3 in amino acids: CSARDRGLSDTQYF. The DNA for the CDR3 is TGCAGTGCCCGGGACAGGGGGCTGTCAGATACGCAGTATTTT.

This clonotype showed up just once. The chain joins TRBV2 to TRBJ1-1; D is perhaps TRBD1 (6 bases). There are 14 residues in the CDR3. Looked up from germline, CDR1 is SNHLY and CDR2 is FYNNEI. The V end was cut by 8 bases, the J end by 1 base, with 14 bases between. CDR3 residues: CASGRTGTNTEAFF. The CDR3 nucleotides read TGTGCCAGCGGGCGAACAGGGACGAACACTGAAGCTTTCTTT.

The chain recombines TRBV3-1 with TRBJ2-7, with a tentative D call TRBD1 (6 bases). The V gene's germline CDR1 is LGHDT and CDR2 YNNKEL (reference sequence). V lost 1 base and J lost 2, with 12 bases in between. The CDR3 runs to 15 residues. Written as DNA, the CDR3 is TGTGCCAGCAGCCAAGCCCGGGACAAAGCCTACGAGCAGTACTTC. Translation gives CASSQARDKAYEQYF.